The 31 T cell receptor beta chains below were found in one sample sequenced in a study of shared clonotypes between healthy human individuals (TCRdb year 2020). Library preparation was by the immunoSEQ multiplex PCR assay. TCRdb stores this immuneACCESS table with in-frame sequences only. Part of the clones is absent; in the studies checked, under half of the shortfall reflects unresolved V genes, and no reason is known for the rest. This sample comprises roughly 810,000 clones, roughly 96% of them detected only once. The ten top clones hold around 0.25% of the sample. For the CD8 naive samples, CD45RO-negative cells were positively selected for CCR7, yielding a CD45RA+CCR7+ population from which TemRA cells were excluded. The sample was naive CD8+ T cells sorted from blood. Explained via the paper, the cell subset or site label denotes: CD45RA+CCR7+. These receptors were obtained from a man aged 30 to 39 in good health.

This rearrangement joins TRBV11-2 to TRBJ2-7; weak D call: TRBD1 (5 bases). CDR1 SGHAT and CDR2 FQNNGV come from the germline V gene. The CDR3 is 15 residues long. V dropped 5 bases and J dropped 2 bases, with 16 bases sitting between them. The CDR3 coding sequence is TGTGCCAGCAGCCTCCAAGGGGCCCCCGCCTACGAGCAGTACTTC. This encodes CASSLQGAPAYEQYF. Combining the CDR3 with reference TRBV11-2 and TRBJ2-7 gives the whole variable domain EAGVAQSPRYKIIEKRQSVAFWCNPISGHATLYWYQQILGQGPKLLIQFQNNGVVDDSQLPKDRFSAERLKGVDSTLKIQPAKLEDSAVYLCASSLQGAPAYEQYFGPGTRLTVT.

The gene calls are TRBV11-2 and TRBJ1-5; no firm D call. The CDR3 spans 17 residues. CDR1 and CDR2 from the germline V gene are SGHAT and FQNNGV. V lost 6 bases and J 1 base, leaving 19 bases between the germline ends. CDR3 protein: CASRTLKRVGSNQPQHF. In DNA form, the CDR3 reads TGTGCCAGCAGGACTCTCAAAAGGGTCGGGAGCAATCAGCCCCAGCATTTT.

The chain is built from TRBV7-9 and TRBJ1-1; 9 bases align to TRBD1. The germline V gene has CDR1 SEHNR and CDR2 FQNEAQ (reference sequence). CDR3 length equals 17 residues. Unmatched junction bases numbered 7, after V lost 1 base and J lost 1 base. The CDR3 region is CASSLDNPGQGNTEAFF. In DNA form, the CDR3 reads TGTGCCAGCAGCTTAGACAATCCGGGACAGGGGAACACTGAAGCTTTCTTT.

The CDR3 sequence: CASSFQASGRTDTQYF. CDR3 coding DNA: TGTGCCAGCAGCTTCCAGGCTAGCGGGAGAACAGATACGCAGTATTTT. The rearrangement joins TRBV7-8 to TRBJ2-3; TRBD2 matches 10 bases. The CDR3 covers 16 residues. Germline V CDR1 and CDR2: SGHVS, FQNEAQ. V lost 3 bases to trimming and J lost 3 bases; unmatched junction nucleotides: 6. The variable domain in full, with the rest retrieved from reference TRBV7-8 and TRBJ2-3, is GAGVSQSPRYKVAKRGQDVALRCDPISGHVSLFWYQQALGQGPEFLTYFQNEAQLDKSGLPSDRFFAERPEGSVSTLKIQRTQQEDSAVYLCASSFQASGRTDTQYFGPGTRLTVL.

Remarks on this clone: Distinct nucleotide sequences in the sample also encode this CDR3. The chain is built from TRBV6-5 and TRBJ1-1, with a weak D call TRBD1 (6 bases). Trimming took off 2 bases at V and 5 bases at J, with 9 bases between the two ends. Germline loops: CDR1 MNHEY, CDR2 SVGAGI. The CDR3 spans 13 residues. The CDR3, as DNA: TGTGCCAGCAGTTACGGGGGGCGAACTGAAGCTTTCTTT. Protein: CASSYGGRTEAFF.

This clone was found once. V usage is TRBV7-6 and J usage is TRBJ2-7; possibly TRBD2 for D (6 bases). V was shortened by 0 bases and J by 0 bases, with 9 bases between the two germline ends. CDR1 and CDR2 from the germline V gene are SGHVS and FNYEAQ. This CDR3 has 15 residues. Here the CDR3 DNA reads TGTGCCAGCAGCTTAGCGAAGGACTACTCCTACGAGCAGTACTTC. This gives the protein CASSLAKDYSYEQYF.

The J gene is TRBJ2-7, the V gene TRBV5-1; D tentatively reads TRBD1 or TRBD2 (6 bases each). Germline CDR1 is SGHRS and CDR2 is YFSETQ. The CDR3 extends over 15 amino acids. The ends were cut back, 0 bases at V and 1 base at J, with 11 bases in the middle. The CDR3 sequence is CASSLVRGESYEQYF. The CDR3 coding sequence is TGCGCCAGCAGCTTGGTTAGGGGGGAATCCTACGAGCAGTACTTC. Combining the CDR3 with reference TRBV5-1 and TRBJ2-7 gives the whole variable domain KAGVTQTPRYLIKTRGQQVTLSCSPISGHRSVSWYQQTPGQGLQFLFEYFSETQRNKGNFPGRFSGRQFSNSRSEMNVSTLELGDSALYLCASSLVRGESYEQYFGPGTRLTVT.

The chain joins TRBV6-5 to TRBJ1-4; TRBD1 agrees at 8 bases. With 5 bases clipped from V and 3 bases from J, the junction kept 5 bases outside the gene matches. The CDR3 length is 15 residues. Germline CDR1 is MNHEY and CDR2 is SVGAGI. CDR3 nucleotides: TGTGCCAGCAGTCAGGGGGCCGGGGCTAATGAAAAACTGTTTTTT. Translation: CASSQGAGANEKLFF.

The gene calls are TRBV27 and TRBJ2-5; TRBD2 is a possible D gene (5 bases). The germline gives CDR1 MNHEY, CDR2 SMNVEV (reference sequence). V lost 1 base and J 5 bases, leaving 20 bases between the germline ends. The CDR3 has 17 residues. CDR3 in DNA: TGTGCCAGCAGTTTATATCCCCCCGGGGTGGGTCCGGAGACCCAGTACTTC. Its translation is CASSLYPPGVGPETQYF.

The V call is TRBV18, the J call TRBJ2-5; D may be TRBD1 or TRBD2 (5 bases each). Germline V gene data show CDR1 as KGHSH and CDR2 as LQKENI. This CDR3 is built from 13 residues. Trimming shortened V by 6 bases and J by 4 bases, and 12 bases separated the two germline ends. CDR3 residues: CASSAGSRETQYF. The CDR3 bases are TGTGCCAGCTCTGCAGGGAGTAGAGAGACCCAGTACTTC.

The chain employs TRBV2 and TRBJ2-3; maybe TRBD1 (5 bases). The CDR3 length is 18 residues. The V gene's germline CDR1 is SNHLY and CDR2 FYNNEI. V was trimmed by 6 bases and J by 0 bases, leaving 22 bases between them. CDR3 DNA: TGTGCCAGCAGCCACCCCAGATGGCAGGGCGAAAGCACAGATACGCAGTATTTT. Translated, it gives CASSHPRWQGESTDTQYF.

In its sample, this clone was seen once. CDR3 loop: CASSINRDNTYEQYF. DNA for the CDR3: TGTGCCAGTAGTATCAACAGGGACAATACCTACGAGCAGTACTTC. This chain connects TRBV19 to TRBJ2-7; maybe TRBD1 (6 bases). From germline, CDR1 is LNHDA and CDR2 SQIVND (reference sequence). V shed 3 bases and J shed 2 bases, with 14 bases lying between them. The CDR3 has 15 residues.

The J gene is TRBJ2-5, the V gene TRBV29-1; a weak D match, TRBD2 (6 bases). The CDR3 consists of 11 residues. Germline V gene data show CDR1 as SQVTM and CDR2 as ANQGSEA. The chain's CDR3 is CSGFGGETQYF. The CDR3 DNA is TGCAGTGGCTTCGGGGGAGAGACCCAGTACTTC.

V is TRBV12-5 and J is TRBJ2-1; D is uncertain. This CDR3 region has 14 residues. Germline CDR1 and CDR2: LGHNT and FRNRAP. Trimming pared 1 base from V and 9 bases from J, leaving 13 bases between. The CDR3, as DNA: TGTGCTAGTGGTTTGGGACTGAGTATTGGTGAGCAGTTCTTC. It yields the protein CASGLGLSIGEQFF.

J is TRBJ1-5 and V is TRBV2; a weak D match, TRBD1 (5 bases). The germline V and J ends were trimmed by 3 bases and 1 base, with 10 bases remaining between them. Germline assignment: CDR1 SNHLY and CDR2 FYNNEI. The CDR3 has 15 residues. The CDR3 reads CASSERGMSNQPQHF. The CDR3 DNA follows: TGTGCCAGCAGTGAGCGGGGGATGAGCAATCAGCCCCAGCATTTT.

This chain connects TRBV7-6 to TRBJ2-1; D is uncertain. V lost 5 bases and J lost 3, with 8 bases in between. The germline V gene encodes CDR1 SGHVS and CDR2 FNYEAQ. The CDR3 is 13 residues long. CDR3 nucleotide sequence: TGTGCCAGCAGCCACCTGTACTACAATGAGCAGTTCTTC. Amino acid sequence: CASSHLYYNEQFF. Based on the CDR3 plus reference TRBV7-6 and TRBJ2-1, the full variable domain is GAGVSQSPRYKVTKRGQDVALRCDPISGHVSLYWYRQALGQGPEFLTYFNYEAQQDKSGLPNDRFSAERPEGSISTLTIQRTEQRDSAMYRCASSHLYYNEQFFGPGTRLTVL.

The gene calls are TRBV19 and TRBJ2-1; possibly TRBD1 or TRBD2 for D (5 bases each). Trimming took 5 bases from V and 4 from J, leaving 24 bases between them. The germline V gene has CDR1 LNHDA and CDR2 SQIVND (reference sequence). The length of the CDR3 is 18 residues. DNA for the CDR3: TGTGCCAGTAGTTTTTTCACTGACGGATGGGGGTCTTACAATGAGCAGTTCTTC. Its protein product is CASSFFTDGWGSYNEQFF.

The chain uses TRBV29-1 and TRBJ2-2; D is unresolved. V was shortened by 4 bases and J by 0 bases, with 6 bases between the two germline ends. Germline V gene lookup returns CDR1 SQVTM and CDR2 ANQGSEA. This CDR3 comprises 13 residues. Written as DNA, the CDR3 is TGCAGCGTTGCCAGGCCGAACACCGGGGAGCTGTTTTTT. Translated: CSVARPNTGELFF.

The rearrangement uses TRBV27 and TRBJ2-2; TRBD1 agrees at 12 bases. The germline V gene encodes CDR1 MNHEY and CDR2 SMNVEV (reference sequence). After removal of 6 bases from V and 6 bases from J, the junction contained 11 bases not matched to a gene. The CDR3 is 17 residues long. CDR3 DNA: TGTGCCAGCAGCAAACTTACGGGACAGGGGGCGCCCGGGGAGCTGTTTTTT. It yields the protein CASSKLTGQGAPGELFF.

This clone occurred once. The V call is TRBV7-9, the J call TRBJ2-3; 9 bases fit TRBD2. The CDR3 is made up of 17 amino acids. Germline V gene lookup returns CDR1 SEHNR and CDR2 FQNEAQ (reference sequence). Trimming at V came to 4 bases and at J to 4 bases, leaving 12 bases not matched to a gene. The CDR3 protein is CASSSPPGLARSDTQYF. In DNA, the CDR3 is TGTGCCAGCAGCTCGCCTCCGGGACTAGCAAGATCAGATACGCAGTATTTT.

The chain joins TRBV9 to TRBJ2-1; 14 positions match TRBD2. This CDR3 is 18 amino acids long. V was clipped by 0 bases and J by 3 bases; unmatched bases: 5. Per the germline V gene, CDR1 is SGDLS and CDR2 is YYNGEE. The CDR3 loop is CASSVDGLAGGLYNEQFF. CDR3 in DNA: TGTGCCAGCAGCGTAGATGGACTAGCGGGAGGCCTCTACAATGAGCAGTTCTTC.

About this clone itself: Other DNA sequences within the sample encode an identical CDR3. The J gene is TRBJ1-5, the V gene TRBV5-5, with unresolved D. Trimming took off 0 bases at V and 0 bases at J, with 7 bases between the two ends. CDR1 and CDR2 (germline): SGHKS, YYEKEE (reference sequence). The CDR3 loop spans 15 amino acids. The CDR3 loop is CASSLAGYSNQPQHF. The CDR3 nucleotides are TGTGCCAGCAGCTTGGCTGGGTATAGCAATCAGCCCCAGCATTTT.

The V and J genes are TRBV10-3 and TRBJ2-7; 8 bases map to TRBD1. This CDR3 is 13 amino acids long. Trimming took 9 bases from V and 1 from J; bases not matched to a gene: 5. Germline lookup yields CDR1 ENHRY and CDR2 SYGVKD. The CDR3 protein is CAIQQGESYEQYF. The CDR3 nucleotides are TGTGCCATACAACAGGGGGAATCCTACGAGCAGTACTTC.

The rearrangement links TRBV18 to TRBJ2-1; D is unresolved. Germline CDR1 KGHSH, CDR2 LQKENI. The CDR3 spans 17 residues. Trimming shortened V by 5 bases and J by 3 bases, and 20 bases separated the two germline ends. This CDR3 is CASSGPPGLDLYNEQFF. The CDR3 DNA follows: TGTGCCAGCTCAGGACCTCCAGGTCTCGACCTCTACAATGAGCAGTTCTTC.

This chain links TRBV27 with TRBJ2-1; TRBD1 aligns across 8 bases. This CDR3 region has 12 residues. Germline CDR1 and CDR2: MNHEY and SMNVEV (reference sequence). Trimming took 5 bases from V and 10 from J; bases not matched to a gene: 4. The CDR3 loop reads CASSGTGREQFF. DNA for the CDR3: TGTGCCAGCAGTGGGACAGGTAGAGAGCAGTTCTTC.

V and J are TRBV28 and TRBJ2-7; 7 positions match TRBD1. Germline trimming cut 5 bases from V and 7 bases from J; bases unmatched to any gene: 8. Germline-derived CDR1 and CDR2 are MDHEN and SYDVKM. There are 13 residues in the CDR3. The CDR3 loop is CASSQLSGGEQYF. CDR3 nucleotides: TGTGCCAGCAGTCAACTCTCAGGGGGAGAGCAGTACTTC. The full variable domain, rest sourced from reference TRBV28 and TRBJ2-7, is DVKVTQSSRYLVKRTGEKVFLECVQDMDHENMFWYRQDPGLGLRLIYFSYDVKMKEKGDIPEGYSVSREKKERFSLILESASTNQTSMYLCASSQLSGGEQYFGPGTRLTVT.

The chain links TRBV27 to TRBJ1-5; a possible D gene is TRBD1 (6 bases). Per germline, CDR1 MNHEY and CDR2 SMNVEV (reference sequence). The V gene lost 3 bases and the J gene lost 4 bases, with 13 bases spanning the gap. The CDR3 has 15 residues. The CDR3 loop is CASSLTGQRNQPQHF. In DNA form, the CDR3 reads TGTGCCAGCAGTTTGACCGGACAGAGAAATCAGCCCCAGCATTTT.

The J gene is TRBJ1-2, the V gene TRBV6-1, with 10 nucleotides matching TRBD1. Germline V gene data show CDR1 as MNHNS and CDR2 as SASEGT. The CDR3 runs 16 residues. The V and J ends lost 3 bases and 3 bases, in that order; junction bases with no gene match: 7. CDR3 in DNA: TGTGCCAGCAGTGAGGGACAGGGGAGTATCCACTATGGCTACACCTTC. Protein sequence: CASSEGQGSIHYGYTF.

This rearrangement joins TRBV29-1 to TRBJ2-2; 8 positions agree with TRBD1. Germline lookup yields CDR1 SQVTM and CDR2 ANQGSEA. This CDR3 is built from 14 residues. J gave up 2 bases and V 7 bases, and 6 bases lay outside the gene matches. The CDR3 reads CSAQGTGNTGELFF. As DNA, the CDR3 is TGCAGCGCCCAGGGGACAGGAAACACCGGGGAGCTGTTTTTT.

The V call is TRBV6-5, the J call TRBJ1-2, with TRBD1 matching over 8 bases. J was trimmed by 6 bases and V by 6 bases; bases with no gene match: 6. This CDR3 spans 13 amino acids. Per the germline V gene, CDR1 is MNHEY and CDR2 is SVGAGI. The CDR3 sequence is CASSSTGEDGYTF. DNA of the CDR3: TGTGCCAGCAGCTCGACAGGGGAAGATGGCTACACCTTC.

This sequence joins TRBV7-9 and TRBJ2-1; D perhaps matches TRBD2 (5 bases). The CDR3 runs 14 residues. The germline V gene has CDR1 SEHNR and CDR2 FQNEAQ (reference sequence). V was shortened by 1 base and J by 2 bases, with 6 bases between the two germline ends. CDR3 residues: CASSLVLAYNEQFF. The CDR3 DNA reads TGTGCCAGCAGCTTAGTACTAGCCTACAATGAGCAGTTCTTC.